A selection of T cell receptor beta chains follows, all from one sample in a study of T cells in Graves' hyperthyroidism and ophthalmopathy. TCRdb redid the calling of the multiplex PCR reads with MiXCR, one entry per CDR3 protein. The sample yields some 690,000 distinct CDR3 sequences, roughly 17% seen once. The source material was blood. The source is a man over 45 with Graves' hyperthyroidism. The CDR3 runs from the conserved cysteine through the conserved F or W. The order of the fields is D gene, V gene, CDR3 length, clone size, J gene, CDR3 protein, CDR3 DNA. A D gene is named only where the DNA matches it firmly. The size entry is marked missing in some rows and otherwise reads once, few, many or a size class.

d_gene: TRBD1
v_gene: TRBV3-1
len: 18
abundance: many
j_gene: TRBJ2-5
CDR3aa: CASSQSFGMTGGYETQYF
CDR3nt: TGTGCCAGCAGCCAATCCTTCGGGATGACAGGGGGCTATGAGACCCAGTACTTC

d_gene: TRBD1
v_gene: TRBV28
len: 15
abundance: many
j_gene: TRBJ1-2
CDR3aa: CASSSTGQGIYGYTF
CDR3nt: TGTGCCAGCAGTTCGACTGGACAGGGAATCTATGGCTACACCTTC

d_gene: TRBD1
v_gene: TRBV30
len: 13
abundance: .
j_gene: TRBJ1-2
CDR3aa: CARRTTGPNGYTF
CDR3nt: TGTGCCCGGAGAACGACAGGGCCTAACGGCTACACCTTC

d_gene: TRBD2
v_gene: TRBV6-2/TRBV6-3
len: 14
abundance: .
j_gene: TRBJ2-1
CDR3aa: CASRGLAEANEQFF
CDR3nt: TGTGCCAGCAGGGGACTAGCGGAAGCTAATGAGCAGTTCTTC

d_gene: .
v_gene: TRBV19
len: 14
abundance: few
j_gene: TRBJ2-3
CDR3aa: CASSPFSSTDTQYF
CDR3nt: TGTGCCAGTAGTCCTTTTTCTAGCACAGATACGCAGTATTTT

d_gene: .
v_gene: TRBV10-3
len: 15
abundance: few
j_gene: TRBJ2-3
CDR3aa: CAILSGKEGTDTQYF
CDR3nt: TGTGCCATTCTTTCAGGGAAGGAGGGCACAGATACGCAGTATTTT

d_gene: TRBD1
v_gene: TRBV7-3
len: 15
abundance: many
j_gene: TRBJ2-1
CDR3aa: CASRSTGGGYNEQFF
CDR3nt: TGTGCCAGCAGGTCCACAGGGGGCGGCTACAATGAGCAGTTCTTC

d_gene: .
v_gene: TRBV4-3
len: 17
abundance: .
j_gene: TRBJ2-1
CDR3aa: CASSQDISLAGLNEQFF
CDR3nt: TGCGCCAGCAGCCAAGATATAAGTCTGGCGGGACTCAATGAGCAGTTCTTC

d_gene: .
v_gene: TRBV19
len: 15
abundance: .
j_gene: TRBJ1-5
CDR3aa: CASSNPYRRNQPQHF
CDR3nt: TGTGCCAGTAGTAACCCCTACCGGCGAAATCAGCCCCAGCATTTT

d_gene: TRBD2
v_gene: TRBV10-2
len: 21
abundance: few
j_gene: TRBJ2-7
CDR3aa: CASSDPVSGPYRSGRVYEQYF
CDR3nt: TGCGCCAGCAGTGATCCGGTCTCGGGGCCCTACCGAAGCGGGAGAGTCTACGAGCAGTACTTC

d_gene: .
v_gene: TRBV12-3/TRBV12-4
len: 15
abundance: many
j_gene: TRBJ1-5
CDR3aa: CASSPGAYSNQPQHF
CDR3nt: TGTGCCAGCAGTCCAGGGGCTTACAGCAATCAGCCCCAGCATTTT

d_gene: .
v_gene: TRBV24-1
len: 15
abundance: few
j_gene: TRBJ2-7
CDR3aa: CATSDPSREPYEQYF
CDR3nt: TGTGCCACCAGTGATCCGAGCAGGGAACCCTACGAGCAGTACTTC

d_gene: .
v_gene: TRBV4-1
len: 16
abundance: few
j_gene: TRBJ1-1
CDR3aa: CASSQDFRGLNTEAFF
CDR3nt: TGCGCCAGCAGCCAAGATTTCAGGGGATTAAACACTGAAGCTTTCTTT

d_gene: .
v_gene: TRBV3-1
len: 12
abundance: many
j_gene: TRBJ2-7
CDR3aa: CASSRGRTEQYF
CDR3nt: TGTGCCAGCAGCCGGGGACGAACCGAGCAGTACTTC